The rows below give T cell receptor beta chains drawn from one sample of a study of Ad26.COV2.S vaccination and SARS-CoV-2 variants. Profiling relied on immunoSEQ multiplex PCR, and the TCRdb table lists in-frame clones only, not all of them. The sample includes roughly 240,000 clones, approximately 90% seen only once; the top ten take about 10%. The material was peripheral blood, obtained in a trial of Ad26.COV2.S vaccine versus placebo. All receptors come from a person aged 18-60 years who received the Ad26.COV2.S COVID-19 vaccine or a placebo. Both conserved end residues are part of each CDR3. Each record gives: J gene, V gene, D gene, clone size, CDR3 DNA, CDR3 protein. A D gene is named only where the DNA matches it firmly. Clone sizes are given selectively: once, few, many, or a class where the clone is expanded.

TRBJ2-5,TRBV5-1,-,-,TGCGCCAGCAGTGGACAGCCCCAAGAGACCCAGTACTTC,CASSGQPQETQYF
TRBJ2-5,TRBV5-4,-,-,TGTGCCAGCAGCTCCTTAGGGGTTACGGAGACCCAGTACTTC,CASSSLGVTETQYF
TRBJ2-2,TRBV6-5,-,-,TGTGCCAGCAGTTACAGGTCCTCGGGCACCGGGGAGCTGTTTTTT,CASSYRSSGTGELFF
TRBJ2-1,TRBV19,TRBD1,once,TGTGCCAGTAGTACCCCGGGACAGGGCTACAATGAGCAGTTCTTC,CASSTPGQGYNEQFF
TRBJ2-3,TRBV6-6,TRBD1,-,TGTGCCAGCAGTTTCACAGGGGGCGCGGCAGATACGCAGTATTTT,CASSFTGGAADTQYF
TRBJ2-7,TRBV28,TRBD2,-,TGTGCCAGCAGGGGTAGCGGGGGCTTTGGTTACGAGCAGTACTTC,CASRGSGGFGYEQYF
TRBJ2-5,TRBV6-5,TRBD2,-,TGTGCCAGCGAGTCGGGGGGACAAGAGACCCAGTACTTC,CASESGGQETQYF
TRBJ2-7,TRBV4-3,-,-,TGCGCCAGCAGCCGGAACAGGGAGGGCACCTACGAGCAGTACTTC,CASSRNREGTYEQYF
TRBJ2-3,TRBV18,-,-,TGTGCCAGCTCACCAACGCAGATCACAGATACGCAGTATTTT,CASSPTQITDTQYF
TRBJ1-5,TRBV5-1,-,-,TGCGCCAGCAGCTTGTCGGATCCAGGCAATCAGCCCCAGCATTTT,CASSLSDPGNQPQHF
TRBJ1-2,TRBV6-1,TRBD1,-,TGTGCCAGCAGTGAGCAGCCGGACAGGGCAGCTAACTATGGCTACACCTTC,CASSEQPDRAANYGYTF
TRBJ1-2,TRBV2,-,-,TGTGCCAGCAGTGAAGGGGGAGGGAAAGGTCGCCTCTCGGGCTACACCTTC,CASSEGGGKGRLSGYTF
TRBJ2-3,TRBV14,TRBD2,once,TGTGCCAGCAGCCACCCCCCTAGCGGGGGGTCCTTTAGCACAGATACGCAGTATTTT,CASSHPPSGGSFSTDTQYF
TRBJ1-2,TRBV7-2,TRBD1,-,TGTGCCAGCAGCTCCCGGGACAGGGGGCTTGGCTACACCTTC,CASSSRDRGLGYTF
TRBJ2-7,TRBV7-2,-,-,TGTGCCAGCAGCTTAGTAGAAGGACAGAATTACGAGCAGTACTTC,CASSLVEGQNYEQYF
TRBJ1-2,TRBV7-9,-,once,TGTGCCAGCAGCTTAGATCCCGACAGTACTTATGGCTACACCTTC,CASSLDPDSTYGYTF
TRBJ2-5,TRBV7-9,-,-,TGTGCCAGCAGCTTGCAGAGGACCCGACAAGAGACCCAGTACTTC,CASSLQRTRQETQYF
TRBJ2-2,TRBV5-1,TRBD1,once,TGCGCCAGCAGCACCTTTTCCGGGACAGGGGATTCCGGGGAGCTGTTTTTT,CASSTFSGTGDSGELFF
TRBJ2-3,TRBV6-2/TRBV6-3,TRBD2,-,TGTGCCAGCAGTTACTTCGAGACTAGCGGGGGGACCACGCAGTATTTT,CASSYFETSGGTTQYF
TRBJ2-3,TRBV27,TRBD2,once,TGTGCCAGCAGCCTAATAGCGGGGGGGCTTTTGGGAGATACGCAGTATTTT,CASSLIAGGLLGDTQYF
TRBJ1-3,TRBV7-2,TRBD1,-,TGTGCCAGCAGCCCAGGGATCGGGACAGGGTCTGGAAACACCATATATTTT,CASSPGIGTGSGNTIYF
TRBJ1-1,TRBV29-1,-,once,TGCAGCGTTGTAGTAGGGAACACTGAAGCTTTCTTT,CSVVVGNTEAFF
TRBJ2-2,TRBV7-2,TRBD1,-,TGTGCCAGCAGCCAGGACAGGGGGCTCGGGGAGCTGTTTTTT,CASSQDRGLGELFF
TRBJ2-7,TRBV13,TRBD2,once,TGTGCCAGCAGCCCAGGGACTAGCGGGAGGGCCGAGCAGTACTTC,CASSPGTSGRAEQYF
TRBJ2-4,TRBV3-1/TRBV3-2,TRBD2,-,TGTGCCAGCAGCCCAGGACTAGCGGGGGGGCCTTCCAAAAACATTCAGTACTTC,CASSPGLAGGPSKNIQYF
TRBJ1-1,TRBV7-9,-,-,TGTGCCAGCAGCTTCCAACTGGTGAACACTGAAGCTTTCTTT,CASSFQLVNTEAFF
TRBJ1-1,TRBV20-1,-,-,TGCAGTGCTAGTGAGGGGGGTTACACTGAAGCTTTCTTT,CSASEGGYTEAFF
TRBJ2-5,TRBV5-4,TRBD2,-,TGTGCCAGCAGCCCCGAGGGCGGGGGGGCTGTCCACGAGACCCAGTACTTC,CASSPEGGGAVHETQYF
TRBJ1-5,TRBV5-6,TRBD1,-,TGTGCCAGCAGCAGCTACAGGGGGTACAATCAGCCCCAGCATTTT,CASSSYRGYNQPQHF
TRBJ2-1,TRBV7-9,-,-,TGTGCCAGCAGCTTAGCCAATGAGCAGTTCTTC,CASSLANEQFF
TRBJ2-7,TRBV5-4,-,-,TGTGCCAGCAGCTCCGGGACTTACTCCTACGAGCAGTACTTC,CASSSGTYSYEQYF
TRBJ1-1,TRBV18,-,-,TGTGCCAGCTCACCACGGGGGCAGGGTACGGAAGCTTTCTTT,CASSPRGQGTEAFF
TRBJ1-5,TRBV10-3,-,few,TGTGCCATCAGTGAGTTTGGGCTGGGCAATCAGCCCCAGCATTTT,CAISEFGLGNQPQHF
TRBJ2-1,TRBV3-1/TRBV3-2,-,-,TGTGCCAGCAGCCAAGATTCGAGGCTAGAACATGAGCAGTTCTTC,CASSQDSRLEHEQFF
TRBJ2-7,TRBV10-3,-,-,TGTGCCATCGGACTGGACGGCGGAGCGTACGAGCAGTACTTC,CAIGLDGGAYEQYF
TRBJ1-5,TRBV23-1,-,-,TGCGCCAGCAGTCGCCCCTTAGAGGTTCTCGGGCAGCCCCAGCATTTT,CASSRPLEVLGQPQHF
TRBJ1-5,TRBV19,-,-,TGTGCCAGTAGTACCCAACAGAATAGCAATCAGCCCCAGCATTTT,CASSTQQNSNQPQHF
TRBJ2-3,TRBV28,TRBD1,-,TGTGCCAGCAGTTTCTACAGGGGGCAGAGCACAGATACGCAGTATTTT,CASSFYRGQSTDTQYF
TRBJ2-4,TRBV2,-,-,TGTGCCAGCAGTCAGACTCTTGTCGAAAACATTCAGTACTTC,CASSQTLVENIQYF
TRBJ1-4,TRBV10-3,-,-,TGTGCCATCAGTGACCGGGGTGAAAAACTGTTTTTT,CAISDRGEKLFF
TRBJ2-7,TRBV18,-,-,TGTGCCAGCTCACGCCCAGGGGGAGGCGAGCAGTACTTC,CASSRPGGGEQYF
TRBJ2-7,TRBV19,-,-,TGTGCCAGCGCCCGGGACGGAGCCTACGAGCAGTACTTC,CASARDGAYEQYF
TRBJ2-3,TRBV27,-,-,TGTGCCAGCAGTCGGGAGCCTTACGGAGGCACAGATACGCAGTATTTT,CASSREPYGGTDTQYF
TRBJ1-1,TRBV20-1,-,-,TGCAGTGCTAGTGCCGAGAACGCCTGGAACACTGAAGCTTTCTTT,CSASAENAWNTEAFF
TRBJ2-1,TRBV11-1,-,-,TGTGCCAGCAGCCACAACAAGGGGAGCTCCTACAATGAGCAGTTCTTC,CASSHNKGSSYNEQFF
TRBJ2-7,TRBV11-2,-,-,TGTGCCAGCAGCCCAAGCGGCACCAACTACGAGCAGTACTTC,CASSPSGTNYEQYF
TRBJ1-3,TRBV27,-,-,TGTGCCAGCAGTCCTAGGTTCTCTGGAAACACCATATATTTT,CASSPRFSGNTIYF
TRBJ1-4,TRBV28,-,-,TGTGCCAGCAGTTCTGGAGGGGGGGGTGAAAAACTGTTTTTT,CASSSGGGGEKLFF
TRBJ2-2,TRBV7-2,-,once,TGTGCCAGCAGCTTAGCTCAGGGGACCGGGGAGCTGTTTTTT,CASSLAQGTGELFF
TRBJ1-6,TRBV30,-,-,TGTGCCTGGAGTGTCGAAACAGGGAAAAGGACCTATAATTCACCCCTCCACTTT,CAWSVETGKRTYNSPLHF